The subject of this entry is one T cell receptor (beta chain). Its antigen is unidentified. These data belong to a study of cytomegalovirus exposure and HLA in healthy donors. Whole-study findings and limits: Excluded were some V segments that proved indistinguishable, including TRBV6-2 and TRBV6-3.

This CDR3 contains 13 residues. Trimming cost V 0 bases and J 2 bases, with 6 bases left between them. CDR1 SGHDT and CDR2 YYEEEE come from the germline V gene. Primers for the PCR totalled 60 Vbeta and 13 Jbeta. The table came from immunoSEQ multiplex PCR; TCRdb's copy has only in-frame clones and leaves some out. The table has some 250,000 clones, approximately 82% seen once. The clonotype originates from a woman aged 60-75 years in good health and CMV-seropositive. The sequenced sample consisted of PBMCs. The chain links TRBV5-6 to TRBJ2-7; D perhaps matches TRBD1 (5 bases). CDR3 region: CASSLDRTYEQYF. DNA of the CDR3: TGTGCCAGCAGCTTGGACAGGACCTACGAGCAGTACTTC.